These 21 T cell receptor beta chains came from one sample sequenced in a study of T cells in Graves' hyperthyroidism and ophthalmopathy. RNA transcripts were the template for amplifying TCR beta CDR3 regions. First-round RT-PCR targeting the TCR CDR3 was performed with the HTBI primer set. TCRdb fed the multiplex PCR reads into MiXCR, producing one record per CDR3 protein. The sample includes about 640,000 distinct CDR3 sequences, roughly 20% of them seen just once. The sequenced sample consisted of blood. The receptors were gathered from a man between 25 and 39 years old with Graves' ophthalmopathy.

This clonotype came up once. This chain connects TRBV7-9 to TRBJ2-2; TRBD2 aligns across 7 bases. The CDR3 consists of 18 residues. V lost 1 base to trimming and J lost 1 base; unmatched junction nucleotides: 9. Germline-derived CDR1 and CDR2 are SEHNR and FQNEAQ (reference sequence). The CDR3 protein is CASSLVVYGRMNTGELFF. In DNA, the CDR3 is TGTGCCAGCAGCTTAGTGGTTTACGGGAGGATGAACACCGGGGAGCTGTTTTTT.

The chain couples TRBV15 to TRBJ1-5; maybe TRBD1 (5 bases). The CDR3 extends over 15 amino acids. CDR1 is LNHNV and CDR2 is YYDKDF in the germline V gene (reference sequence). Trimming removed 0 bases at V and 5 bases at J, with 11 bases between. The CDR3 nucleotides read TGTGCCACCAGCAGAGATTTCGGGGCCGATCAGCCCCAGCATTTT. Protein product: CATSRDFGADQPQHF. The complete variable domain, with remaining parts taken from reference TRBV15 and TRBJ1-5, reads DAMVIQNPRYQVTQFGKPVTLSCSQTLNHNVMYWYQQKSSQAPKLLFHYYDKDFNNEADTPDNFQSRRPNTSFCFLDIRSPGLGDTAMYLCATSRDFGADQPQHFGDGTRLSIL.

This clonotype was found many times. The gene calls are TRBV29-1 and TRBJ1-2; D is ambiguous. CDR1 SQVTM and CDR2 ANQGSEA come from the germline V gene. CDR3 length: 14 amino acids. V was pared by 4 bases and J by 4 bases, with 16 bases between. CDR3 residues: CSVVGRQSSYGYTF. CDR3 in DNA: TGCAGCGTTGTAGGACGGCAAAGCTCCTATGGCTACACCTTC.

The genes are TRBV5-1 and TRBJ2-1; D uncertain. The CDR3 has 15 amino acids. Per germline, CDR1 SGHRS and CDR2 YFSETQ. Trimming took 0 bases from V and 5 from J, leaving 12 bases between them. CDR3 sequence (DNA): TGCGCCAGCAGCTTGGGACGGGTCAGTGACAATGAGCAGTTCTTC. Protein product: CASSLGRVSDNEQFF.

Ten or more counts support this clonotype. The chain employs TRBV11-2 and TRBJ2-7; 9 bases align to TRBD2. Trimming cost V 0 bases and J 4 bases; bases outside gene matches: 1. CDR3 size: 14 residues. The germline gives CDR1 SGHAT, CDR2 FQNNGV. DNA for the CDR3: TGTGCCAGCAGCTTAGAAAGCGGGAGGTACGAGCAGTACTTC. The encoded protein is CASSLESGRYEQYF.

The chain is built from TRBV3-1 and TRBJ2-7; 9 nucleotides align to TRBD2. The CDR3 has 16 residues. Trimming at V came to 1 base and at J to 5 bases, leaving 9 bases not matched to a gene. The germline V gene has CDR1 LGHDT and CDR2 YNNKEL (reference sequence). The CDR3 nucleotides read TGTGCCAGCAGCCAAGTTGGTAGCGGGAGATCTAACGAGCAGTACTTC. This codes for CASSQVGSGRSNEQYF.

This clonotype was observed many times. The V gene is TRBV2, the J gene TRBJ2-7, with TRBD2 identical over 11 bases. With V trimmed by 8 bases and J by 5 bases, 14 bases remained unmatched. The germline gives CDR1 SNHLY, CDR2 FYNNEI. The CDR3 covers 16 residues. The CDR3 region is CASRARTSGRSDEQYF. DNA for the CDR3: TGTGCCAGCCGCGCCCGAACTAGCGGGAGATCAGACGAGCAGTACTTC.

The rearrangement links TRBV10-2 to TRBJ2-4; D possibly uses TRBD1 or TRBD2 (6 bases each). Germline V gene sequence: CDR1 WSHSY, CDR2 SAAADI. Trimming removed 0 bases at V and 5 bases at J, with 11 bases between. CDR3 length equals 15 residues. Here the CDR3 reads CASSESIGGQNIQYF. CDR3 in DNA: TGCGCCAGCAGTGAGTCGATTGGGGGGCAAAACATTCAGTACTTC.

In its sample, this clonotype was seen many times. The chain employs TRBV2 and TRBJ1-5; perhaps TRBD1 as D (5 bases). Trimming removed 0 bases from V and 7 bases from J, with 16 bases in between. CDR3 length: 16 amino acids. Germline lookup yields CDR1 SNHLY and CDR2 FYNNEI. In nucleotides, the CDR3 is TGTGCCAGCAGTGAAGCGACCACAGGATTTATGCAGCCCCAGCATTTT. Translating gives CASSEATTGFMQPQHF. Based on the CDR3 plus reference TRBV2 and TRBJ1-5, the full variable domain is EPEVTQTPSHQVTQMGQEVILRCVPISNHLYFYWYRQILGQKVEFLVSFYNNEISEKSEIFDDQFSVERPDGSNFTLKIRSTKLEDSAMYFCASSEATTGFMQPQHFGDGTRLSIL.

The sample holds a few counts of this clonotype. The rearrangement links TRBV2 to TRBJ2-7, with D unresolved. This CDR3 region has 14 residues. Germline V CDR1 and CDR2: SNHLY, FYNNEI. V lost 6 bases, J lost 0 bases, and 12 bases lay in between. CDR3: CASREMVSSYEQYF. The CDR3 DNA sequence: TGTGCCAGCAGGGAAATGGTTAGCTCCTACGAGCAGTACTTC.

This clonotype was seen only a few times. The junction departs from germline at one end; a sequencing error may be responsible. This chain uses TRBV9 with TRBJ2-4, with 11 positions matching TRBD2. The CDR3 is 17 residues long. Germline CDR1 SGDLS, CDR2 YYNGEE. Here the CDR3 DNA reads TGTGCCAGCAGCGTTGGCCCCGGACTAGCGGGCAAAGACATTCAGTACTTC. Amino acids: CASSVGPGLAGKDIQYF.

This clonotype was observed a few times. V gene TRBV15 combines with J gene TRBJ2-1; TRBD2 matches 8 bases. This CDR3 has 15 residues. CDR1 is LNHNV, CDR2 YYDKDF, per germline (reference sequence). V trimming: 5 bases; J trimming: 3 bases; junction bases outside the gene matches: 6. The CDR3 loop reads CATSLSGTSYNEQFF. CDR3 nucleotide sequence: TGTGCCACCAGCCTCTCCGGGACTAGCTACAATGAGCAGTTCTTC.

The chain joins TRBV20-1 to TRBJ2-5; the match to TRBD2 covers 7 bases. This CDR3 is 13 amino acids long. The germline V gene encodes CDR1 DFQATT and CDR2 SNEGSKA (reference sequence). V was pared by 2 bases and J by 3 bases, with 3 bases of the junction left unmatched. CDR3 sequence: CSARPRGEETQYF. DNA of the CDR3: TGCAGTGCTAGACCCCGGGGGGAAGAGACCCAGTACTTC.

This clonotype was recorded at least ten times. The chain links TRBV7-8 to TRBJ1-3; tentative D call: TRBD1 (6 bases). Deletions cut 3 bases from V and 2 bases from J, with 11 bases between. CDR1 SGHVS and CDR2 FQNEAQ come from the germline V gene. The CDR3 sequence is 15 residues long. CDR3 sequence (DNA): TGTGCCAGCAGCTTTCGTGAGGGGGCTGGAAACACCATATATTTT. It encodes CASSFREGAGNTIYF.

There are a few counts of this clonotype. A much bigger clone sits one base away, suggesting this may be a read error. This chain uses TRBV12-3 or TRBV12-4 with TRBJ1-1; D is undetermined. The CDR3 totals 10 residues. V lost 5 bases, J lost 4 bases, and 2 bases lay in between. The CDR3 DNA follows: TGTGCCAGCAGTGTCACTGAAGCTTTCTTT. Residues: CASSVTEAFF.

This chain uses TRBV7-6 with TRBJ2-5; D is perhaps TRBD1 (6 bases). V lost 6 bases to trimming and J lost 2 bases, with 13 bases between them. Germline V gene data show CDR1 as SGHVS and CDR2 as FNYEAQ. The CDR3 totals 14 residues. The CDR3 is CASSNPGQQETQYF. The DNA of the CDR3 is TGTGCCAGCAGTAATCCGGGACAACAAGAGACCCAGTACTTC.

This clonotype was found a few times. J is TRBJ2-7 and V is TRBV13, with D possibly matching TRBD1 (5 bases). Germline CDR1 PRHDT, CDR2 FYEKMQ (reference sequence). This CDR3 region has 14 residues. V shed 3 bases and J shed 6 bases, with 15 bases lying between them. CDR3 DNA: TGTGCCAGCAGCTTGGGGCTAGGGTTGAGCGAGCAGTACTTC. This codes for CASSLGLGLSEQYF.

The chain employs TRBV5-1 and TRBJ1-5, with a weak D call TRBD1 (6 bases). Trimming shortened V by 1 base and J by 9 bases, and 14 bases separated the two germline ends. From germline, CDR1 is SGHRS and CDR2 YFSETQ. The CDR3 consists of 14 residues. The CDR3 loop is CASSLTGGQGPQHF. CDR3 DNA sequence: TGCGCCAGCAGCTTGACGGGGGGCCAGGGGCCCCAGCATTTT.

The sample holds one count of this clonotype. The V gene is TRBV7-3, the J gene TRBJ2-5, with a possible D match to TRBD1 (6 bases). V lost 2 bases and J lost 5, with 15 bases in between. CDR1 SGHTA and CDR2 FQGTGA come from the germline V gene. CDR3 length equals 15 residues. DNA of the CDR3: TGTGCCAGCAGCTTAGGGGGCTGGCCGGGGGAGACCCAGTACTTC. Translating it yields CASSLGGWPGETQYF.

This clonotype has a handful of counts. The chain carries TRBV5-1 and TRBJ2-2, with D perhaps matching TRBD1 (6 bases). In germline, CDR1 is SGHRS, CDR2 YFSETQ. Between the trimmed V and J ends, which lost 4 bases and 0 bases, there was a span of 10 bases. This CDR3 comprises 15 residues. The chain's CDR3 is CASSIGTPNTGELFF. The CDR3 region has the DNA TGCGCCAGCAGCATCGGGACACCGAACACCGGGGAGCTGTTTTTT.

This clonotype was picked up many times. The rearrangement uses TRBV6-1 and TRBJ1-2, with D tentatively TRBD1 (6 bases). Trimming pared 7 bases from V and 1 base from J, leaving 19 bases between. Germline V gene sequence: CDR1 MNHNS, CDR2 SASEGT. The CDR3 length is 16 residues. Here the CDR3 reads CASKVSSRGLNYGYTF. The CDR3 DNA sequence: TGTGCCAGCAAAGTCTCTAGTCGGGGGCTTAACTATGGCTACACCTTC.